The present T cell receptor (beta chain) was sequenced within a study of blood T cell repertoires in COVID-19. Study-wide context: Collection of acute and convalescent COVID-19 samples took place in the United States, Italy and Spain. Nucleic acid was either cDNA or gDNA, and it came from T cells, B-cell-depleted T cells, or PBMCs.

The germline CDR1 and CDR2 sequences are SGHNT and YYREEE (reference sequence). V was shortened by 3 bases and J by 3 bases, with 24 bases between the two germline ends. The CDR3 sequence is 18 residues long. Individuals in the exposed group had encountered a COVID-19 case within 2 weeks preceding study entry. In the original processing: Amplifying reference gene primers gave estimates of nucleated cell counts. Profiling relied on immunoSEQ multiplex PCR, and the TCRdb table lists in-frame clones only, not all of them. That table furnishes V, J and clone size, whereas the DNA furnished D and trimming. The data show 250,000 or so clones, around 90% seen once. This clone was counted once.

Material for sequencing was PBMCs or T cells enriched from blood (not recorded which). The V and J genes are TRBV5-4 and TRBJ1-2; D not certain. This TCR came from a woman in her forties who had been exposed to COVID-19. The CDR3 sequence is CASSSFLTTRRGDYGYTF. In DNA, the CDR3 is TGTGCCAGCAGCTCCTTCCTCACGACCCGCCGGGGAGACTATGGCTACACCTTC.